Shown below are 17 T cell receptor beta chains from a single sample sequenced in a study of cytomegalovirus exposure and HLA in healthy donors. Amplification used 60 Vbeta primers and 13 Jbeta primers. TCRdb's copy holds only in-frame clones and misses some; the assay was immunoSEQ multiplex PCR. The listing contains roughly 120,000 clones. Sequences were obtained from PBMCs. All receptors derive from a man in his thirties or forties in good health and CMV-seronegative.

This sequence joins TRBV5-1 and TRBJ2-6; 9 bases agree with TRBD1. V gave up 3 bases and J gave up 0 bases; unmatched junction bases: 4. CDR3 size: 17 residues. The germline V gene has CDR1 SGHRS and CDR2 YFSETQ. CDR3: CASSSAGQGSGANVLTF. CDR3 bases: TGCGCCAGCAGCTCCGCGGGACAGGGCTCTGGGGCCAACGTCCTGACTTTC.

The gene calls are TRBV6-1 and TRBJ1-2; 7 bases map to TRBD1. Trimming at V came to 2 bases and at J to 2 bases, leaving 11 bases not matched to a gene. The germline gives CDR1 MNHNS, CDR2 SASEGT. The CDR3 runs to 17 residues. The CDR3 reads CASSEFTGANRNYGYTF. The CDR3 nucleotides are TGTGCCAGCAGTGAATTTACAGGGGCAAACAGAAACTATGGCTACACCTTC.

The chain carries TRBV4-2 and TRBJ2-7, with 8 bases lining up with TRBD2. In germline, CDR1 is LGHNA, CDR2 YNFKEQ. The CDR3 runs 15 residues. Losses at the gene ends were 6 bases for V and 0 bases for J; bases not matched to a gene: 7. The CDR3 DNA reads as TGTGCCAGCAGACGCGGGGGGCAGGACTCCTACGAGCAGTACTTC. Amino acid sequence: CASRRGGQDSYEQYF.

The chain has TRBV7-8 and TRBJ2-3; a possible D gene is TRBD2 (6 bases). The germline V gene has CDR1 SGHVS and CDR2 FQNEAQ. V shed 1 base and J shed 0 bases, with 8 bases lying between them. The CDR3 has 15 amino acids. This chain's CDR3 is CASSLGGTSTDTQYF. DNA of the CDR3: TGTGCCAGCAGCTTAGGGGGGACTAGCACAGATACGCAGTATTTT.

Points on this clone: The sample contains more than one DNA sequence encoding this CDR3. J is TRBJ2-7 and V is TRBV15; tentative D call: TRBD1 (7 bases). This CDR3 spans 14 amino acids. V was trimmed by 1 base and J by 1 base, leaving 8 bases between them. The germline V gene has CDR1 LNHNV and CDR2 YYDKDF (reference sequence). CDR3 region: CATSRAGGSYEQYF. CDR3 bases: TGTGCCACCAGCAGAGCAGGGGGGTCCTACGAGCAGTACTTC.

This chain uses TRBV5-1 with TRBJ2-5, with 7 bases matching TRBD2. There are 13 residues in the CDR3. Germline trimming cut 3 bases from V and 5 bases from J; bases unmatched to any gene: 4. CDR1 and CDR2 from the germline V gene are SGHRS and YFSETQ. The CDR3 DNA reads TGCGCCAGCAGCTGGCCTAGCGGTGAGACCCAGTACTTC. Its protein is CASSWPSGETQYF.

The rearrangement joins TRBV6-5 to TRBJ2-7; 9 positions match TRBD1. This CDR3 is built from 15 residues. Unmatched junction bases numbered 6, after V lost 1 base and J lost 5 bases. From germline, CDR1 is MNHEY and CDR2 SVGAGI. The DNA for the CDR3 is TGTGCCAGCAGTTACTGGGACAGGGCATCTCACGAGCAGTACTTC. Translating gives CASSYWDRASHEQYF.

The rearrangement joins TRBV18 to TRBJ1-6; 8 nucleotides line up with TRBD1. Germline CDR1 KGHSH, CDR2 LQKENI. The trim removed 6 bases at V and 8 bases at J, leaving 6 bases unmatched. This CDR3 comprises 14 residues. CDR3 in amino acids: CASSGGTGDSPLHF. CDR3 DNA sequence: TGTGCCAGCTCGGGGGGGACAGGTGATTCACCCCTCCACTTT.

This rearrangement joins TRBV2 to TRBJ1-6, with D tentatively TRBD1 (5 bases). Germline-derived CDR1 and CDR2 are SNHLY and FYNNEI. The length of the CDR3 is 15 residues. The V gene lost 4 bases and the J gene lost 3 bases, with 10 bases spanning the gap. CDR3 in amino acids: CASSGLGGYNSPLHF. The CDR3 DNA reads as TGTGCCAGCAGTGGCCTGGGGGGCTATAATTCACCCCTCCACTTT.

The chain carries TRBV27 and TRBJ2-7; possibly TRBD2 for D (6 bases). Per germline, CDR1 MNHEY and CDR2 SMNVEV (reference sequence). CDR3 length: 15 amino acids. Trimming pared 1 base from V and 4 bases from J, leaving 14 bases between. CDR3 protein: CASSLFGGNPYEQYF. DNA for the CDR3: TGTGCCAGCAGTTTATTCGGAGGGAACCCATACGAGCAGTACTTC.

V is TRBV9 and J is TRBJ1-5; the D is unclear. Germline CDR1 and CDR2: SGDLS and YYNGEE. The germline V and J ends were trimmed by 0 bases and 6 bases, with 13 bases remaining between them. The CDR3 totals 15 residues. The CDR3 loop is CASSVEGSKGQPQHF. The CDR3 DNA sequence: TGTGCCAGCAGCGTAGAAGGGAGCAAAGGTCAGCCCCAGCATTTT.

This rearrangement joins TRBV5-1 to TRBJ2-6, with D possibly TRBD1 on 5 matching bases. Germline V CDR1 and CDR2: SGHRS, YFSETQ. The CDR3 length is 19 residues. V dropped 3 bases and J dropped 2 bases, with 21 bases sitting between them. In nucleotides, the CDR3 is TGCGCCAGCAGCTCCGACCTAGGACATCTACTTCCTGGGGCCAACGTCCTGACTTTC. Translating it yields CASSSDLGHLLPGANVLTF.

The chain has TRBV28 and TRBJ2-2, with 7 nucleotides matching TRBD1. This CDR3 contains 14 residues. V was clipped by 3 bases and J by 7 bases; unmatched bases: 5. The germline CDR1 and CDR2 sequences are MDHEN and SYDVKM. CDR3 sequence: CASSLVTGFGELFF. The CDR3 DNA reads TGTGCCAGCAGTTTGGTGACAGGGTTCGGGGAGCTGTTTTTT. Complete variable domain (other parts from reference TRBV28 and TRBJ2-2): DVKVTQSSRYLVKRTGEKVFLECVQDMDHENMFWYRQDPGLGLRLIYFSYDVKMKEKGDIPEGYSVSREKKERFSLILESASTNQTSMYLCASSLVTGFGELFFGEGSRLTVL.

The chain links TRBV7-9 to TRBJ1-4; D remains unclear. V lost 5 bases to trimming and J lost 3 bases, with 13 bases between them. CDR1 is SEHNR and CDR2 is FQNEAQ in the germline V gene (reference sequence). The CDR3 runs 15 residues. The CDR3 is CASSPSVQANEKLFF. The CDR3 DNA is TGTGCCAGCAGCCCTTCAGTGCAGGCTAATGAAAAACTGTTTTTT.

J is TRBJ2-4 and V is TRBV4-2; D gene uncertain. Germline CDR1 is LGHNA and CDR2 is YNFKEQ. V dropped 0 bases and J dropped 3 bases, with 9 bases sitting between them. This CDR3 has 15 amino acids. CDR3 protein: CASSQDGTDKNIQYF. The CDR3 DNA reads TGTGCCAGCAGCCAAGATGGCACCGACAAAAACATTCAGTACTTC.

The V and J genes are TRBV7-2 and TRBJ1-5; a weak D match, TRBD1 (5 bases). The CDR3 has 15 amino acids. Looked up from germline, CDR1 is SGHTA and CDR2 is FQGNSA. With 2 bases removed from V and 4 bases from J, the gap between germline ends came to 12 bases. The CDR3, as DNA: TGTGCCAGCAGCTTAAGGGTGACAGTTAATCAGCCCCAGCATTTT. Translating it yields CASSLRVTVNQPQHF.

V gene TRBV11-2 combines with J gene TRBJ2-5; 7 bases match TRBD2. The germline gives CDR1 SGHAT, CDR2 FQNNGV. The CDR3 contains 17 residues. J was trimmed by 2 bases and V by 7 bases; bases with no gene match: 16. The CDR3 is CASTFSTRPGGQETQYF. The DNA of the CDR3 is TGTGCCAGCACCTTTTCGACTAGACCGGGGGGACAAGAGACCCAGTACTTC.